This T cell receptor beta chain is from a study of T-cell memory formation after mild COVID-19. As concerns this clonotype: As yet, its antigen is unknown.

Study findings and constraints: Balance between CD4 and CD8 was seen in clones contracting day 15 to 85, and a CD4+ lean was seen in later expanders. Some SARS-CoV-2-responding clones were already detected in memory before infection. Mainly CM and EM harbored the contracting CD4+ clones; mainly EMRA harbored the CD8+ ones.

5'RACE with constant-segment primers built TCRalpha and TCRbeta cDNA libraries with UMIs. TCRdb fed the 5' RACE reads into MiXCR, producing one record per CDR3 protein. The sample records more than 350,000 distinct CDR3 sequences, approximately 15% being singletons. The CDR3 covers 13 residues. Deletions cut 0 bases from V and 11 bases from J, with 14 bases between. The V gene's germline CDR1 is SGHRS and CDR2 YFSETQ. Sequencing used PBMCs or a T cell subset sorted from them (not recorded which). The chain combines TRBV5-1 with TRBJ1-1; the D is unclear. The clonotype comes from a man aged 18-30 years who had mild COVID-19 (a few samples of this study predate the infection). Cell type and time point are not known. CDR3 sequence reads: CASSLGPSREAFF. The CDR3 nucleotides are TGCGCCAGCAGCTTGGGTCCGAGCCGGGAGGCTTTCTTT.